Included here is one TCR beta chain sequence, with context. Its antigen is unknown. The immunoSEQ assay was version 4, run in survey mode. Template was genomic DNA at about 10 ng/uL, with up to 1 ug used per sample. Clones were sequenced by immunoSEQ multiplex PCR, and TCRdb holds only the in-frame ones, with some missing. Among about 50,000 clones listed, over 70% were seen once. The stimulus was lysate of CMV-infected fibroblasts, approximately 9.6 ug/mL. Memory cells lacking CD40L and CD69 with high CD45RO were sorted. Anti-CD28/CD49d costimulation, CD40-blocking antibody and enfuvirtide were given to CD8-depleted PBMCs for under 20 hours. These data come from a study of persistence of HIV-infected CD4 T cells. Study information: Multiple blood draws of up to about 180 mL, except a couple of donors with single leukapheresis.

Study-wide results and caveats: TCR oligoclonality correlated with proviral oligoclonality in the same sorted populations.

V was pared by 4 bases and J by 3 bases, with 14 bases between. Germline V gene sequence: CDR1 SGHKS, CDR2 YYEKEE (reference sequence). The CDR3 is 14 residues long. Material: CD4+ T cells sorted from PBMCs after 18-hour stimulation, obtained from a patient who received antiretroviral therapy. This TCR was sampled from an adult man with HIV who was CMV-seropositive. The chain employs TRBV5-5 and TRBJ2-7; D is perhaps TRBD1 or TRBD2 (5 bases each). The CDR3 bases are TGTGCCAGCAGCGATGGAGAGGGGTTCTACGAGCAGTACTTC. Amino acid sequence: CASSDGEGFYEQYF.